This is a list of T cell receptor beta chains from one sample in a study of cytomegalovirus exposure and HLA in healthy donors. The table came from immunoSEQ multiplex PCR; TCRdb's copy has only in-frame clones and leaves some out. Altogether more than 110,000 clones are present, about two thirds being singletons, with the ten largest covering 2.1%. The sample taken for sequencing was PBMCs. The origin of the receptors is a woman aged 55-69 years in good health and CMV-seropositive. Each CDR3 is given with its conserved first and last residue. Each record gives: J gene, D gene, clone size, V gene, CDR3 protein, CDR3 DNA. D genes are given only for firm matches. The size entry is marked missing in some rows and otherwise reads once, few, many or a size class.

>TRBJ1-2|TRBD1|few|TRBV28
CASSLGSLGTGYGYTF
TGTGCCAGCAGTTTAGGCTCCCTCGGGACAGGGTATGGCTACACCTTC
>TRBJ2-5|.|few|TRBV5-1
CASSLSQGPQETQYF
TGCGCCAGCAGCTTGTCGCAGGGCCCCCAAGAGACCCAGTACTTC
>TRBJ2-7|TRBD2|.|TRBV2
CASSQGLVEVQYF
TGTGCCAGCAGTCAGGGACTAGTTGAGGTGCAGTACTTC
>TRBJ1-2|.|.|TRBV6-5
CASSPTGEYGYTF
TGTGCCAGCAGCCCGACGGGGGAATATGGCTACACCTTC
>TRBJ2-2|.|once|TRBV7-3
CASSRLGERAGELFF
TGTGCCAGCAGCCGGCTAGGCGAGAGGGCCGGGGAGCTGTTTTTT
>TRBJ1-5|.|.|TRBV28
CASSFPRTANQPQHF
TGTGCCAGCAGTTTTCCCAGGACAGCTAATCAGCCCCAGCATTTT
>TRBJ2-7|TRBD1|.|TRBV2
CASRLGGASHEQYF
TGTGCCAGCAGACTAGGGGGCGCGTCCCACGAGCAGTACTTC
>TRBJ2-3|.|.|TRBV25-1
CASSGNNLLTDTQYF
TGTGCCAGCAGTGGAAACAACCTGCTCACAGATACGCAGTATTTT
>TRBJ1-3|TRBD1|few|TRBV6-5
CASSYSRQGSGNTIYF
TGTGCCAGCAGTTACTCCCGACAGGGTAGTGGAAACACCATATATTTT
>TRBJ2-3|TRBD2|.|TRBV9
CASSDLAGDDTQYF
TGTGCCAGCAGCGATCTAGCGGGAGACGATACGCAGTATTTT
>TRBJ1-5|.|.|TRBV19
CASSILVGNQPQHF
TGTGCCAGTAGTATCCTGGTAGGCAATCAGCCCCAGCATTTT
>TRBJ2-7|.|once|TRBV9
CASSRARDPTYEQYF
TGTGCCAGCAGTCGAGCGCGGGATCCTACCTACGAGCAGTACTTC
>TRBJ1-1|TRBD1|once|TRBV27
CASSEDRVRGTEAFF
TGTGCCAGCAGTGAGGACAGGGTCCGGGGGACTGAAGCTTTCTTT
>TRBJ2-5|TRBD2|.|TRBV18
CASSGTSDQETQYF
TGTGCCAGCTCAGGGACTAGCGACCAAGAGACCCAGTACTTC
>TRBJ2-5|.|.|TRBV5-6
CASSLYIEETQYF
TGTGCCAGCAGCTTGTACATCGAAGAGACCCAGTACTTC
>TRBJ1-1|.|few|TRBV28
CASTVPGNTEAFF
TGTGCCAGCACCGTTCCGGGGAACACTGAAGCTTTCTTT
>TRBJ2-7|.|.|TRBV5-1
CASSLFQGGSYEQYF
TGCGCCAGCAGCTTGTTCCAGGGCGGCTCCTACGAGCAGTACTTC
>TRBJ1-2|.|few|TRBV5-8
CASSLGPGQYGYTF
TGTGCCAGCAGCCTCGGACCGGGACAATATGGCTACACCTTC
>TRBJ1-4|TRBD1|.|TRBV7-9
CASSPRGTGDEKLFF
TGTGCCAGCAGCCCGCGCGGGACAGGGGATGAAAAACTGTTTTTT
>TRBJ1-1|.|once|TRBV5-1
CASSPTGGNTEAFF
TGCGCCAGCAGCCCTACGGGGGGGAACACTGAAGCTTTCTTT
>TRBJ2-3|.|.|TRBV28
CASSLTAATDTQYF
TGTGCCAGCAGTTTAACCGCGGCCACAGATACGCAGTATTTT
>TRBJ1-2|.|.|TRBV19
CASSTRDFGGYTF
TGTGCCAGTAGTACCAGGGACTTTGGTGGCTACACCTTC
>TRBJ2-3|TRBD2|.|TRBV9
CASSKRTSRTDTQYF
TGTGCCAGCAGCAAACGGACTAGCCGTACAGATACGCAGTATTTT
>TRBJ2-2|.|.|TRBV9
CASSVWAGAGELFF
TGTGCCAGCAGCGTATGGGCAGGGGCCGGGGAGCTGTTTTTT
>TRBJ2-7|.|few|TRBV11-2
CASSLVGGDSYEQYF
TGTGCCAGCAGCTTAGTCGGAGGGGACAGCTACGAGCAGTACTTC
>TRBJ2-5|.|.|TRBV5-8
CASSLGASVQETQYF
TGTGCCAGCAGCCTCGGCGCTAGCGTTCAGGAGACCCAGTACTTC
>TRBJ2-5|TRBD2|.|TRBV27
CASSIPAAGGKETQYF
TGTGCCAGCAGTATACCCGCGGCGGGAGGTAAAGAGACCCAGTACTTC
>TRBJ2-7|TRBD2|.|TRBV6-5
CASSYGTGGSEAEQYF
TGTGCCAGCAGTTATGGGACTGGCGGGAGTGAAGCCGAGCAGTACTTC
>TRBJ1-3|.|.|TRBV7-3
CASSSLGQSSGNTIYF
TGTGCCAGCAGCTCCCTGGGCCAGAGCTCTGGAAACACCATATATTTT
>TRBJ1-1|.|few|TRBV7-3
CASSPGPGLNTEAFF
TGTGCCAGCAGTCCCGGACCAGGGTTGAACACTGAAGCTTTCTTT
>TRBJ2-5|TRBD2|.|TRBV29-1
CSVTSGPLRETQYF
TGCAGCGTAACTAGCGGACCTTTAAGGGAGACCCAGTACTTC
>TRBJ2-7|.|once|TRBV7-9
CASSLRGSYEQYF
TGTGCCAGCTCCCTCCGGGGAAGCTACGAGCAGTACTTC
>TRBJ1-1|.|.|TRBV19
CASSKQGVGNTEAFF
TGTGCCAGTAGTAAACAGGGAGTAGGGAACACTGAAGCTTTCTTT
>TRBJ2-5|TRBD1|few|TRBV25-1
CASRNRGGETQYF
TGTGCCAGCAGGAACAGGGGTGGGGAGACCCAGTACTTC
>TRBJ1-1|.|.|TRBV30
CAWSGSREAFF
TGTGCCTGGAGTGGATCCAGAGAAGCTTTCTTT
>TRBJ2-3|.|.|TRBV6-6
CASSGHRDTQYF
TGTGCCAGCTCAGGGCATCGCGATACGCAGTATTTT
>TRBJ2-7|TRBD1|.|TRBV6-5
CASSQGTGDEQYF
TGTGCCAGCAGTCAAGGGACAGGGGACGAGCAGTACTTC
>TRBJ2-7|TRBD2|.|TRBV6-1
CASIIAGGSYEQYF
TGTGCCAGCATAATAGCGGGAGGGTCCTACGAGCAGTACTTC
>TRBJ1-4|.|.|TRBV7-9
CASSPVSRINEKLFF
TGTGCCAGCAGCCCGGTTTCGCGGATTAATGAAAAACTGTTTTTT
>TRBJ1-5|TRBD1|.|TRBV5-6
CASSLAGAGGAYQPQHF
TGTGCCAGCAGCTTGGCGGGGGCAGGGGGCGCTTATCAGCCCCAGCATTTT
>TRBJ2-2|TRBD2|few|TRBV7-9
CASSPPTSGRAGELFF
TGTGCCAGCAGCCCCCCGACTAGCGGGAGGGCCGGGGAGCTGTTTTTT
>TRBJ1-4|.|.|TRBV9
CASSVRGGVDEKLFF
TGTGCCAGCAGCGTCCGAGGGGGGGTAGATGAAAAACTGTTTTTT
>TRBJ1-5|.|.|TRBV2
CASSPRISNQPQHF
TGTGCCAGCAGCCCGAGAATTAGCAATCAGCCCCAGCATTTT
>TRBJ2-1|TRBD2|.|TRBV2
CASSELAGVEQFF
TGTGCCAGCAGTGAACTAGCGGGAGTTGAGCAGTTCTTC
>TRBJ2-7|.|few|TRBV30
CAWSVGASYEQYF
TGTGCCTGGAGTGTAGGGGCATCCTACGAGCAGTACTTC
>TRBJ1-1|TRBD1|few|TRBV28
CASNKQGLVAEAFF
TGTGCCAGCAACAAACAGGGGTTAGTCGCTGAAGCTTTCTTT
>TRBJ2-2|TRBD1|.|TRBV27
CASSFGTGGTGELFF
TGTGCCAGCAGTTTTGGGACAGGGGGTACCGGGGAGCTGTTTTTT
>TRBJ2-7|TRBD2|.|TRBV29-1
CSVVAGAYEQYF
TGCAGCGTTGTAGCGGGAGCGTACGAGCAGTACTTC
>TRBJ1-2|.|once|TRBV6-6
CASRGDSYGYTF
TGTGCCAGCAGAGGCGACAGCTATGGCTACACCTTC
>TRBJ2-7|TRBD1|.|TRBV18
CASSAGTGGNYEQYF
TGTGCCAGCTCAGCCGGGACAGGGGGAAACTACGAGCAGTACTTC
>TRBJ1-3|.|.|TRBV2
CASSVSGSGNTIYF
TGTGCCAGCAGTGTATCAGGTTCCGGAAACACCATATATTTT
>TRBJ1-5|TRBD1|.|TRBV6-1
CASRTGTGESQPQHF
TGTGCCAGCAGGACCGGGACAGGGGAAAGTCAGCCCCAGCATTTT